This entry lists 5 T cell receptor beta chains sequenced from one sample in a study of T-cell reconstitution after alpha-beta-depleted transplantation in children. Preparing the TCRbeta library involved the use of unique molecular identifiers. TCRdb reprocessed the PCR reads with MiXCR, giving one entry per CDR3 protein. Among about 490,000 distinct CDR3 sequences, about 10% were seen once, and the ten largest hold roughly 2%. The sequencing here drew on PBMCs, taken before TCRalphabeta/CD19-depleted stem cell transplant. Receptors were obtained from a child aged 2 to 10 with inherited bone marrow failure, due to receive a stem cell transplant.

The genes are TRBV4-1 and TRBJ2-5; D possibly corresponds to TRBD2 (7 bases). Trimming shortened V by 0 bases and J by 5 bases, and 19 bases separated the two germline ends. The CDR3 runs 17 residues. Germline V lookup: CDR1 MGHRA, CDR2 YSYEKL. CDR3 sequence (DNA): TGCGCCAGCAGCCAAGATGAGGTCGGGGGGCTAGAGGAGACCCAGTACTTC. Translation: CASSQDEVGGLEETQYF.

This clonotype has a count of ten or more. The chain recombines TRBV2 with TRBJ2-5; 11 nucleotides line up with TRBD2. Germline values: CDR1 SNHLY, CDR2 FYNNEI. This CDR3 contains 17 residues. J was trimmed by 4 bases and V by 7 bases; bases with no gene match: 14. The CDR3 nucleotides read TGTGCCAGCACTGTGACTAGCGGGAAGCTTACGGTAGAGACCCAGTACTTC. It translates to CASTVTSGKLTVETQYF.

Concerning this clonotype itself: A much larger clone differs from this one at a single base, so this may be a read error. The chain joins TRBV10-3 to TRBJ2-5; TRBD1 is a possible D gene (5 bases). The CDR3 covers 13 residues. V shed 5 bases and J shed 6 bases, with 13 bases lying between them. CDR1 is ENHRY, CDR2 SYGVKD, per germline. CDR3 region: CAISSSVGQTQYF. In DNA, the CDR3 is TGTGCCATCAGTAGCTCGGTGGGGCAGACCCAGTACTTC.

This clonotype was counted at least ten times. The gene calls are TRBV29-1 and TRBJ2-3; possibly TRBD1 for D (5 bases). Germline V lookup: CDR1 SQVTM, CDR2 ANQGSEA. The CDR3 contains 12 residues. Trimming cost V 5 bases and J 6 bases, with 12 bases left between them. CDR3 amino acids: CSVRQGTDTQYF. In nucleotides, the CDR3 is TGCAGCGTTCGTCAGGGTACGGATACGCAGTATTTT.

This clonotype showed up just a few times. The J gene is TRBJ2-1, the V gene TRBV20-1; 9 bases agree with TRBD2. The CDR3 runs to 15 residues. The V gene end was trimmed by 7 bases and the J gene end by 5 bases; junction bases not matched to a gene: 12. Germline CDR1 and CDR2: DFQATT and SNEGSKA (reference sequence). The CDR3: CSVSGGQTLNNEQFF. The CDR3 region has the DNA TGCAGTGTTAGCGGGGGCCAAACCCTCAACAATGAGCAGTTCTTC.